One and the same sample provided the 4 T cell receptor beta chains below, sequenced in a study of OX40 agonist ivuxolimab in advanced cancers. Libraries were prepared by immunoSEQ multiplex PCR; TCRdb keeps only in-frame clonotypes and omits some of them. The table has 30,000 to 45,000 clones, approximately 80% seen once. Material: CD4+ or CD8+ T cells sorted from blood, obtained in a trial of the OX40 agonist ivuxolimab. These receptors were collected from an adult with an advanced solid tumor such as melanoma, head and neck, liver or kidney cancer.

In the case of this clone: This sample includes further DNA sequences coding for the same CDR3. V is TRBV15 and J is TRBJ2-7; no clear D gene. The germline V gene has CDR1 LNHNV and CDR2 YYDKDF (reference sequence). Between the trimmed V and J ends, which lost 1 base and 4 bases, there was a span of 5 bases. This CDR3 is 12 amino acids long. The CDR3 region has the DNA TGTGCCACCAGCAGAGGGGGATACGAGCAGTACTTC. This translates into CATSRGGYEQYF.

The sample holds a few counts of this clone. This chain joins TRBV7-2 and TRBJ1-1; 10 bases are shared with TRBD1. The CDR3 contains 15 residues. V lost 1 base and J lost 6; bases outside the gene matches: 5. From germline, CDR1 is SGHTA and CDR2 FQGNSA. CDR3 coding DNA: TGTGCCAGCAGCTTAGTGGGGGGGACAGGGGCTGAAGCTTTCTTT. Its protein is CASSLVGGTGAEAFF.

This CDR3 reads CASKPTSGRNHEQFF. The CDR3 DNA is TGTGCCAGCAAACCGACTAGCGGGAGGAACCATGAGCAGTTCTTC. The chain links TRBV27 to TRBJ2-1; the match to TRBD2 covers 13 bases. After removal of 7 bases from V and 8 bases from J, the junction contained 8 bases not matched to a gene. Germline CDR1 MNHEY, CDR2 SMNVEV (reference sequence). This CDR3 contains 15 residues.

The rearrangement uses TRBV14 and TRBJ1-4; D gene unclear. Germline assignment: CDR1 SGHDN and CDR2 FVKESK. Trimming left V 1 base short and J 8 bases short, with 11 bases between. The CDR3 runs to 14 residues. The CDR3 bases are TGTGCCAGCAGCCAAGGCTCGCTTGGGGAAAAACTGTTTTTT. Translated, it gives CASSQGSLGEKLFF.